These 26 T cell receptor beta chains originate from one sample sequenced in a study of Ad26.COV2.S vaccination and SARS-CoV-2 variants. Treatment of the sample: roughly 18 received Ad26.COV2.S at low or high dose, single or two shots; roughly five received placebo; per-sample allocation not given. Each sample was drawn 63 days after the first injection (of vaccine or placebo). Profiled with immunoSEQ multiplex PCR; TCRdb holds only in-frame clones, not every one. The sample has roughly 320,000 clones, more than 70% seen once. This material consisted of peripheral blood, taken in a trial of Ad26.COV2.S vaccine versus placebo. The source is a person between 18 and 60 years old who received the Ad26.COV2.S COVID-19 vaccine or a placebo.

Of note for this clone: The junction does not match germline at one end; this may be a read error. This rearrangement joins TRBV6-5 to TRBJ2-7; 12 positions match TRBD1. Germline CDR1 reads MNHEY; CDR2 reads SVGAGI. This CDR3 is 15 amino acids long. Written as DNA, the CDR3 is TGTGCCAGTAGTTTGGGGACAGGGGGCTTCTACGAGCAGTACTTC. It specifies CASSLGTGGFYEQYF.

The chain has TRBV3-1 (or the pseudogene TRBV3-2) and TRBJ2-3; 9 bases align to TRBD2. This CDR3 spans 16 amino acids. The germline gives CDR1 LGHDT, CDR2 YNNKEL (reference sequence). V was clipped by 4 bases and J by 4 bases; unmatched bases: 9. The CDR3 bases are TGTGCCAGCAGCCCAGCGACTAGCGGTGGTCCAGATACGCAGTATTTT. Translating gives CASSPATSGGPDTQYF.

The rearrangement joins TRBV7-2 to TRBJ2-7; a possible D gene is TRBD1 (5 bases). CDR3 size: 13 residues. Germline V gene lookup returns CDR1 SGHTA and CDR2 FQGNSA. V lost 2 bases and J 4 bases, leaving 9 bases between the germline ends. The CDR3 reads CASSLIGVYEQYF. Written as DNA, the CDR3 is TGTGCCAGCAGCTTAATAGGGGTATACGAGCAGTACTTC.

Concerning this clone: The junction does not match germline at one end; this may be a read error. CDR3: CASSGSSGGSFNEQFF. The DNA for the CDR3 is TGTGCCAGTAGTGGGTCTAGCGGGGGGTCCTTCAATGAGCAGTTCTTC. The chain joins TRBV19 to TRBJ2-1; TRBD2 matches 11 bases. The germline gives CDR1 LNHDA, CDR2 SQIVND (reference sequence). This CDR3 contains 16 residues.

This clone was observed a few times. J is TRBJ2-7 and V is TRBV27; 12 nucleotides line up with TRBD2. The CDR3 is 15 amino acids. Per the germline V gene, CDR1 is MNHEY and CDR2 is SMNVEV (reference sequence). Trimming cost V 5 bases and J 4 bases; bases outside gene matches: 6. The CDR3 DNA sequence: TGTGCCAGCAGTCTCCGGACTAGCGGGGTGTACGAGCAGTACTTC. Protein sequence: CASSLRTSGVYEQYF.

The CDR3 DNA reads as TGTGCCAGCAGCCAGGAGTACTCCTACAATGAGCAGTTCTTC. Protein: CASSQEYSYNEQFF. V and J are TRBV7-2 and TRBJ2-1, with D unclear. Per the germline V gene, CDR1 is SGHTA and CDR2 is FQGNSA. The CDR3 is made up of 14 amino acids. Trimming pared 5 bases from V and 0 bases from J, leaving 8 bases between.

This clone was seen a few times. The chain couples TRBV3-1 (or the pseudogene TRBV3-2) to TRBJ1-2; TRBD1 is a possible D gene (6 bases). The V end was cut by 10 bases, the J end by 3 bases, with 12 bases between. The germline V gene encodes CDR1 LGHDT and CDR2 YNNKEL (reference sequence). The CDR3 length is 12 residues. Here the CDR3 reads CATQGGDYGYTF. CDR3 in DNA: TGTGCCACACAGGGAGGTGACTATGGCTACACCTTC.

The chain joins TRBV2 to TRBJ2-5; the D gene is possibly TRBD1 (6 bases). CDR3 length equals 15 residues. Trimming took off 5 bases at V and 0 bases at J, with 13 bases between the two ends. Germline lookup yields CDR1 SNHLY and CDR2 FYNNEI. Written as DNA, the CDR3 is TGTGCCAGCAGTCCACAGGGTTCTAACCAAGAGACCCAGTACTTC. Translated: CASSPQGSNQETQYF.

Comments on this clone: The limits of the CDR3 on the DNA are not certain, so only TCRdb's listed CDR3 is given. The rearrangement links TRBV15 to TRBJ2-5; the D call TRBD2 from the table was never checked on the DNA. The CDR3 totals 24 residues, both ends included. Germline V gene lookup returns CDR1 LNHNV and CDR2 YYDKDF (reference sequence). The CDR3 region is CATSRDFANIFFGRPSTSGHRQYF.

The rearrangement uses TRBV5-1 and TRBJ2-2; the D gene could be TRBD1 or TRBD2 (5 bases each). The V and J ends lost 4 bases and 5 bases respectively, with 18 bases between them. CDR3 length: 16 amino acids. Germline CDR1 and CDR2: SGHRS and YFSETQ. CDR3 DNA sequence: TGCGCCAGCAGCCCCACCGGGACGCTAAAAACCGGGGAGCTGTTTTTT. Amino acid sequence: CASSPTGTLKTGELFF. The whole variable domain, filled in from reference TRBV5-1 and TRBJ2-2, reads KAGVTQTPRYLIKTRGQQVTLSCSPISGHRSVSWYQQTPGQGLQFLFEYFSETQRNKGNFPGRFSGRQFSNSRSEMNVSTLELGDSALYLCASSPTGTLKTGELFFGEGSRLTVL.

The CDR3 sequence is CASSEYRGNTGELFF. Here the CDR3 DNA reads TGTGCCAGCAGTGAATACAGGGGGAACACCGGGGAGCTGTTTTTT. The rearrangement uses TRBV6-1 and TRBJ2-2; 7 bases fit TRBD1. In germline, CDR1 is MNHNS, CDR2 SASEGT. The CDR3 has 15 amino acids. V was pared by 2 bases and J by 1 base, with 1 base of the junction left unmatched.

The chain has TRBV18 and TRBJ1-1; 7 nucleotides match TRBD1. Trimming took 3 bases from V and 4 from J; bases not matched to a gene: 5. Germline V gives CDR1 KGHSH, CDR2 LQKENI. The CDR3 consists of 14 residues. The CDR3 sequence is CASSPTGLGTEAFF. The DNA of the CDR3 is TGTGCCAGCTCACCGACAGGGTTGGGCACTGAAGCTTTCTTT.

The rearrangement joins TRBV6-5 to TRBJ1-6, with TRBD1 as a possible D gene (6 bases). V was clipped by 7 bases and J by 5 bases, with 12 bases between them. The germline CDR1 and CDR2 sequences are MNHEY and SVGAGI. The CDR3 runs to 14 residues. CDR3 in amino acids: CASTAGVNNSPLHF. In nucleotides, the CDR3 is TGTGCCAGCACGGCAGGGGTAAATAATTCACCCCTCCACTTT.

The gene calls are TRBV2 and TRBJ1-2, with no clear D. This CDR3 region has 16 residues. V shed 6 bases and J shed 4 bases, with 21 bases lying between them. From germline, CDR1 is SNHLY and CDR2 FYNNEI. Here the CDR3 DNA reads TGTGCCAGCAGATGGCGATCCACCCCCTTAGGCTATGGCTACACCTTC. Its translation: CASRWRSTPLGYGYTF.

The chain uses TRBV6-2 or TRBV6-3 and TRBJ2-1; TRBD2 aligns across 9 bases. This CDR3 spans 15 amino acids. V dropped 2 bases and J dropped 7; count of bases not matched to a gene: 6. The V gene's germline CDR1 is MNHEY and CDR2 SVGEGT. CDR3 coding DNA: TGTGCCAGCAGTTACCGGGCGGGGGGGCCTAATGAGCAGTTCTTC. Amino acids: CASSYRAGGPNEQFF.

The chain joins TRBV5-1 to TRBJ1-2; D may be TRBD1 (6 bases). CDR1 is SGHRS and CDR2 is YFSETQ in the germline V gene. The CDR3 spans 15 residues. With 2 bases removed from V and 1 base from J, the gap between germline ends came to 12 bases. CDR3 bases: TGCGCCAGCAGCTTAGACAGGTCGATTAACTATGGCTACACCTTC. Its protein product is CASSLDRSINYGYTF.

J is TRBJ2-5 and V is TRBV3-1 (or the pseudogene TRBV3-2); the D gene is possibly TRBD2 (6 bases). This CDR3 is 16 amino acids long. Per the germline V gene, CDR1 is LGHDT and CDR2 is YNNKEL (reference sequence). V lost 1 base, J lost 5 bases, and 17 bases lay in between. CDR3 nucleotide sequence: TGTGCCAGCAGCCAAGGGCCATCGGGGGACCCGGAGACCCAGTACTTC. It specifies CASSQGPSGDPETQYF.

This chain uses TRBV24-1 with TRBJ1-2; 7 nucleotides line up with TRBD1. V lost 6 bases to trimming and J lost 4 bases; unmatched junction nucleotides: 7. The CDR3 runs to 14 residues. Germline V CDR1 and CDR2: KGHDR, SFDVKD. The CDR3 region is CATSPSDRSYGYTF. The DNA of the CDR3 is TGTGCCACCAGTCCGTCGGACAGGTCCTATGGCTACACCTTC.

The table lists this clone with a count of one. This sequence joins TRBV19 and TRBJ1-4; D gene ambiguous. Germline V gene data show CDR1 as LNHDA and CDR2 as SQIVND (reference sequence). The CDR3 has 11 amino acids. V lost 0 bases and J lost 7, with 0 bases in between. CDR3 DNA sequence: TGTGCCAGTAGTATAGATGAAAAACTGTTTTTT. This gives the protein CASSIDEKLFF.

V usage is TRBV2 and J usage is TRBJ1-2; weak D call: TRBD1 (5 bases). This CDR3 comprises 15 residues. Trimming left V 0 bases short and J 8 bases short, with 16 bases between. In germline, CDR1 is SNHLY, CDR2 FYNNEI. The CDR3: CASSEALMGGRGYTF. The CDR3 DNA reads as TGTGCCAGCAGTGAAGCGCTGATGGGGGGTCGGGGCTACACCTTC.

This chain uses TRBV19 with TRBJ1-2, with TRBD1 as a possible D gene (5 bases). CDR3 size: 15 residues. Trimming cost V 4 bases and J 4 bases, with 16 bases left between them. Germline CDR1 LNHDA, CDR2 SQIVND (reference sequence). The CDR3 reads CASSKPSLGGYGYTF. The CDR3 region has the DNA TGTGCCAGTAGTAAGCCGTCCCTTGGGGGCTATGGCTACACCTTC.

The chain has TRBV9 and TRBJ1-3; D uncertain. Germline V gene sequence: CDR1 SGDLS, CDR2 YYNGEE. Trimming cost V 0 bases and J 0 bases, with 10 bases left between them. The length of the CDR3 is 16 residues. The CDR3 reads CASSVAAGSSGNTIYF. For the CDR3, the DNA is TGTGCCAGCAGCGTAGCGGCAGGCAGCTCTGGAAACACCATATATTTT.

The V gene is TRBV19, the J gene TRBJ1-1; 8 nucleotides match TRBD1. There are 17 residues in the CDR3. The V segment lost 6 bases and the J segment 4 bases; nucleotides outside the gene matches: 16. Germline assignment: CDR1 LNHDA and CDR2 SQIVND (reference sequence). In DNA, the CDR3 is TGTGCCAGTAGCATGCGACAGGGGTCCACTTGGAGCACTGAAGCTTTCTTT. Amino acids: CASSMRQGSTWSTEAFF.

The rearrangement uses TRBV5-4 and TRBJ1-4, with D possibly TRBD1 on 6 matching bases. CDR3 length: 15 amino acids. The V gene's germline CDR1 is SGHNT and CDR2 YYREEE (reference sequence). Trimming left V 3 bases short and J 4 bases short, with 13 bases between. The CDR3 coding sequence is TGTGCCAGCAGCTCCCCGGGACAACATAATGAAAAACTGTTTTTT. It is translated as CASSSPGQHNEKLFF.

This clone was seen once. The CDR3 is CAWSGRHNEQFF. The CDR3 nucleotides are TGTGCCTGGAGTGGACGGCACAATGAGCAGTTCTTC. The rearrangement links TRBV30 to TRBJ2-1, with D unresolved. Germline V CDR1 and CDR2: GTSNPN, SVGIG (reference sequence). V was cut by 1 base and J by 5 bases, with 6 bases left in between. The CDR3 loop spans 12 amino acids.

The chain is built from TRBV27 and TRBJ2-7, with 9 bases lining up with TRBD2. The CDR3 has 17 residues. The V gene end was trimmed by 2 bases and the J gene end by 0 bases; junction bases not matched to a gene: 8. The germline gives CDR1 MNHEY, CDR2 SMNVEV (reference sequence). For the CDR3, the DNA is TGTGCCAGCAGTTTAAGGGGCCTAGCGGGGAGCTCCTACGAGCAGTACTTC. It specifies CASSLRGLAGSSYEQYF.